This is a list of T cell receptor beta chains from one sample in a study of CD8+CD57+ T cells in acquired aplastic anemia. Via MiXCR, TCRdb re-called the reads, giving one row per CDR3 protein. The sample lists fewer than 250,000 distinct CDR3 sequences, around 59% occurring once. The sample consisted of sorted CD4+, CD8+, or CD8+CD57+ T cells (not recorded which) from PBMCs. These TCRs come from a human donor in good health, serving as a control. Each CDR3 is given with its conserved first and last residue. Fields, in order: CDR3 protein, CDR3 length, V gene.

cdr3_aa: CASSIRAGLTDTQYF; cdr3_length: 15; v_call: TRBV19
cdr3_aa: CASSPDRGSYQPQHF; cdr3_length: 15; v_call: TRBV19
cdr3_aa: CSARDPQVNEQFF; cdr3_length: 13; v_call: TRBV20-1
cdr3_aa: CSAARDRGMTEAFF; cdr3_length: 14; v_call: TRBV20-1
cdr3_aa: CATSDQTGGGEKLFF; cdr3_length: 15; v_call: TRBV24-1
cdr3_aa: CASSFGQETQYF; cdr3_length: 12; v_call: TRBV11-3
cdr3_aa: CASSPRTGERDEQFF; cdr3_length: 15; v_call: TRBV7-6
cdr3_aa: CASSLSGQGNTGELFF; cdr3_length: 16; v_call: TRBV7-9
cdr3_aa: CASSMASWEETQYF; cdr3_length: 14; v_call: TRBV19
cdr3_aa: CASKGGGQVRTDTQYF; cdr3_length: 16; v_call: TRBV5-1
cdr3_aa: CAIGRGIDEQYF; cdr3_length: 12; v_call: TRBV2
cdr3_aa: CSARQTSGDQETQYF; cdr3_length: 15; v_call: TRBV20-1
cdr3_aa: CASSLRNGDTQYF; cdr3_length: 13; v_call: TRBV7-2
cdr3_aa: CATSSGAAGATAFF; cdr3_length: 14; v_call: TRBV24-1
cdr3_aa: CASSMARGYEQYF; cdr3_length: 13; v_call: TRBV19
cdr3_aa: CASSPPAGGPGEQYF; cdr3_length: 15; v_call: TRBV18
cdr3_aa: CSARRGDSFSTDTQYF; cdr3_length: 16; v_call: TRBV20-1
cdr3_aa: CASGLGSGNTYGYTF; cdr3_length: 15; v_call: TRBV12-5
cdr3_aa: CASSFTSFGYKSPLHF; cdr3_length: 16; v_call: TRBV5-1
cdr3_aa: CASSQDGGGTYEQYF; cdr3_length: 15; v_call: TRBV4-3
cdr3_aa: CATSKGYDGYTF; cdr3_length: 12; v_call: TRBV15
cdr3_aa: CASSPSQETQYF; cdr3_length: 12; v_call: TRBV7-7
cdr3_aa: CASSYSGSSPNYGYTF; cdr3_length: 16; v_call: TRBV6-2/TRBV6-3
cdr3_aa: CSASQETQYF; cdr3_length: 10; v_call: TRBV20-1
cdr3_aa: CATRENTEAFF; cdr3_length: 11; v_call: TRBV12-3/TRBV12-4
cdr3_aa: CATSRRPGLAPIGQFF; cdr3_length: 16; v_call: TRBV15
cdr3_aa: CASSLAGQGSSYEQYF; cdr3_length: 16; v_call: TRBV7-9
cdr3_aa: CASSDQEPMNTEAFF; cdr3_length: 15; v_call: TRBV2
cdr3_aa: CASAGTSNSPLHF; cdr3_length: 13; v_call: TRBV19
cdr3_aa: CASSPPIQETQYF; cdr3_length: 13; v_call: TRBV7-2
cdr3_aa: CASSFYICSARTGVSYEQYF; cdr3_length: 20; v_call: TRBV25-1
cdr3_aa: CASSLRTKGTDTQYF; cdr3_length: 15; v_call: TRBV6-2/TRBV6-3
cdr3_aa: CASSQDLGSGNTTYF; cdr3_length: 15; v_call: TRBV11-2
cdr3_aa: CASSSLAWGTWANVLTF; cdr3_length: 17; v_call: TRBV2
cdr3_aa: CSAPPGTGVSYEQYF; cdr3_length: 15; v_call: TRBV20-1
cdr3_aa: CSVAPGQGDTEAFF; cdr3_length: 14; v_call: TRBV29-1
cdr3_aa: CASSPHRGRQGRGTEAFF; cdr3_length: 18; v_call: TRBV28
cdr3_aa: CASNFYLSGADTQYF; cdr3_length: 15; v_call: TRBV7-9
cdr3_aa: CASSVEGSNSPLHF; cdr3_length: 14; v_call: TRBV24-1
cdr3_aa: CASRNSGLAGGSSYEQYF; cdr3_length: 18; v_call: TRBV7-2
cdr3_aa: CASSQGLLGGAGSYNKQFF; cdr3_length: 19; v_call: TRBV4-1
cdr3_aa: CAITDGNTEAFF; cdr3_length: 12; v_call: TRBV10-3
cdr3_aa: CASSSRPRGGYTF; cdr3_length: 13; v_call: TRBV7-3
cdr3_aa: CASSLVVIGTQYF; cdr3_length: 13; v_call: TRBV7-9
cdr3_aa: CATSRGPGQGSTEAFF; cdr3_length: 16; v_call: TRBV15
cdr3_aa: CASSRMGQSTQYF; cdr3_length: 13; v_call: TRBV7-2